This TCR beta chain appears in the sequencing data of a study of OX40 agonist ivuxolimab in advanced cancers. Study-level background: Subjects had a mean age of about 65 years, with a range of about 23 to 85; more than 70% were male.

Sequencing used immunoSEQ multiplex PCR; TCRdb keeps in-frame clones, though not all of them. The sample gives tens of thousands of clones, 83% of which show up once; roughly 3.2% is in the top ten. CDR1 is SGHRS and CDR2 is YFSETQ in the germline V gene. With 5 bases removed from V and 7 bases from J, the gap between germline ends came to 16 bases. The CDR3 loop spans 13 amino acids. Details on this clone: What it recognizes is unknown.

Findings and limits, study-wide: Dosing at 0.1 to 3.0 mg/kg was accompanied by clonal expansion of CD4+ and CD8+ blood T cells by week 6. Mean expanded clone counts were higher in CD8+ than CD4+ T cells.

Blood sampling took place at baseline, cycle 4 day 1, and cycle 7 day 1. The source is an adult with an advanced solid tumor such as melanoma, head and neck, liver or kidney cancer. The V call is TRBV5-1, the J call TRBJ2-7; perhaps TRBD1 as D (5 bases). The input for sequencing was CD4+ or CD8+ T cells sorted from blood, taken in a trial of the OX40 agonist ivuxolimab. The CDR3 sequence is CASRATQAREQYF. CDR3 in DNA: TGCGCCAGCAGGGCGACACAGGCGCGGGAGCAGTACTTC.